In its sample, the clone carrying this TCR beta chain was seen a few times. Its antigen is unknown. CDR1 is DFQATT and CDR2 is SNEGSKA in the germline V gene (reference sequence). The CDR3 consists of 10 residues. V lost 3 bases and J lost 11, with 10 bases in between. This specimen belongs to a study of shared clonotypes between healthy human individuals. Study in general: The donor pool was made up of two women and three men aged 18 to 49.

General study points: The sampled material consisted only of blood, and tissue repertoires are likely to differ.

The authors ran the assay at deep level. Produced via immunoSEQ multiplex PCR; TCRdb's table is partial and in-frame only. The sample has some 2.4 million clones, roughly 93% seen once. The chain employs TRBV20-1 and TRBJ1-1; possible D gene TRBD1, 5 bases. Input material: naive CD4+ T cells from PBMCs. Subset in this sample: CD45RA+ positively selected. This clonotype was obtained from a man between 18 and 29 years old in good health. Some clones in this sample may be carry-over from other donors' samples. CDR3 sequence: CSASERGAFF. In DNA, the CDR3 is TGCAGTGCTAGTGAGCGGGGGGCTTTCTTT.